This T cell receptor (beta chain) comes out of a study of blood T cell repertoires in COVID-19. Study-level background: From the United States, Italy and Spain came samples of acute and convalescent COVID-19. Sources were T cells, B-cell-depleted T cells, or PBMCs; the material itself was cDNA or gDNA.

Germline values: CDR1 SQVTM, CDR2 ANQGSEA. The CDR3 runs 14 residues. The V gene lost 5 bases and the J gene lost 1 base, with 11 bases spanning the gap. Authors' processing steps: Quantification of nucleated cells was approximated via reference gene primer amplification. Method: immunoSEQ multiplex PCR; TCRdb's copy keeps in-frame clones and lacks some. V and J calls and clone size are copied from that table; D and trimming were computed from the DNA. The sample holds under 300,000 clones, about 93% seen once. Sequenced material: peripheral blood. The chain links TRBV29-1 to TRBJ2-2; possibly TRBD1 for D (6 bases). This TCR derives from a man between 25 and 39 years old with COVID-19, enrolled during active disease. As DNA, the CDR3 is TGCAGCGTTCGAGACAGGTTGAACACCGGGGAGCTGTTTTTT. Its protein product is CSVRDRLNTGELFF.